This T cell receptor (beta chain) comes out of a study of identical twins (dated by TCRdb to between 2015 and 2016). Concerning the study at large: To test whether fetal clonotypes persist, this study deep-sequenced TCR alpha and beta repertoires from monozygotic twins, from unrelated adults of various ages, and from cord blood. To rule out contamination, replicate twin experiments were performed at different times with different library preparation protocols.

Every donor in the study was a healthy Caucasian. A word on this clonotype: There is no known antigen for this receptor. A read error is possible here, since a much larger clone lies one base away.

The CDR3 numbers 15 residues from cysteine through phenylalanine. Only CDR3 DNA is held: 45 bases, read in frame from base 1. Taken from the germline V gene, the CDR1 and CDR2 loops are SGDLS and YYNGEE. Findings and caveats that apply to the study as a whole: Excess twin sharing in beta out-of-frame sequences was weaker because fewer shared sequences lowered the signal-to-noise ratio. Zero-insertion analyses could be partly confounded by invariant T cells such as MAIT and iNKT, though diverse VJ usage argued against such confounding for most clonotypes. Fewer insertions were carried by abundant cord blood beta clonotypes, a similar but weaker trend appeared in young adult naive repertoires, and no such trend appeared in memory repertoires. In monozygotic twins, out-of-frame TCR alpha sharing was systematically underestimated by recombination models, although the models agreed with sharing between unrelated individuals. Conclusions relied on cross-sectional statistical analysis, since the same donors could not be followed over many years. Compared with coincidental sharing between unrelated individuals, out-of-frame TCR alpha sequences shared between twins showed an excess of sequences with low generation probability.

Libraries were made using 5' RACE. Instrument used: Illumina HiSeq 2000. A universal primer binding site was introduced by template switching, and a unique molecular identifier was present in the final cDNA, enabling accurate counting of TCR cDNA molecules. First-strand cDNA for TCR alpha and beta chains was synthesized from specific primers in the conserved constant-segment region. To control for contamination, each cDNA library was double barcoded with a SMART-Mk sample barcode plus Illumina barcodes. Two successive PCR steps introduced TruSeq adapter sequences along with Illumina sample barcodes. The TCR alpha and beta cDNA libraries were sequenced on the Illumina HiSeq platform using custom primers. Turning to the authors' computational methods: Raw reads were processed with MiGEC to extract unique molecular identifiers, and MiXCR was used to determine CDR3 positions. For each individual, recombination models were inferred using an EM algorithm with the repgenHMM and IGoR tools. Shared clonotype analysis was performed with the tcR package in R, normalizing sharing by the product of cloneset sizes. Out-of-frame nonproductive sequences were analyzed to study raw recombination free of thymic and clonal selection effects. TCRdb's own reprocessing of the public reads used fastp at Q25 and MiXCR and kept productive beta chains. When rows share a CDR3 protein, they turn into one entry using the most common DNA and genes. The V and J calls here are based on TCRdb, not the publication. The sample table lists some 1,600,000 distinct CDR3 sequences, roughly 35% of them with a count of one. 0.25% to 0.3% of the sample belongs to the ten largest clones.

The sequence joins TRBV9 to TRBJ2-4; TRBD1 aligns with 9 central bases. The J call may not be correct, given that the DNA end is closer to TRBJ2-7. The receptor was isolated from a newborn girl in good health. Sequencing input: cord blood. The DNA reads TGTGCCAGCAGCGCAGGGGACAGGGAAAGGCACGAGCAGTACTTC. This encodes CASSAGDRERHEQYF.